Listed here is a single TCR beta chain. The data belong to a study of Siglec-9 on CD8 T cells in melanoma. Produced via immunoSEQ multiplex PCR; TCRdb's table is partial and in-frame only. The sample contains tens of thousands of clones, 80% of which appear only once. V was shortened by 0 bases and J by 7 bases, with 10 bases between the two germline ends. From germline, CDR1 is SGHRS and CDR2 YFSETQ. The CDR3 contains 13 residues. The chain joins TRBV5-1 to TRBJ1-1; D is undetermined. Sequencing input: Siglec-9- CD8+ T cells sorted from blood. The sequence was obtained from a human donor in good health. The CDR3 is CASSLGNQNEAFF. DNA of the CDR3: TGCGCCAGCAGCTTGGGGAATCAAAATGAAGCTTTCTTT.